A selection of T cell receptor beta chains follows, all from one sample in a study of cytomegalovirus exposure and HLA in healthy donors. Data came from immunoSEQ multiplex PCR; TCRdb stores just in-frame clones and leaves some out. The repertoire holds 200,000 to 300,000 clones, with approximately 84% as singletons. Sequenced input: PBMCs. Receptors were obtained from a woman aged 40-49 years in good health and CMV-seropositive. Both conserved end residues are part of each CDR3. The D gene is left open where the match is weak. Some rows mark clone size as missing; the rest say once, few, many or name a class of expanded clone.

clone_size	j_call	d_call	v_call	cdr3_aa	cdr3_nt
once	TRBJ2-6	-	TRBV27	CASRSYRGGANVLTF	TGTGCCAGCAGGTCTTATAGAGGGGGGGCCAACGTCCTGACTTTC
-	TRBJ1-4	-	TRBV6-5	CASSRGILTNEKLFF	TGTGCCAGCAGCCGGGGGATCTTAACTAATGAAAAACTGTTTTTT
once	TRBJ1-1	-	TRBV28	CASSQGFGANTEAFF	TGTGCCAGCAGTCAAGGGTTTGGGGCAAACACTGAAGCTTTCTTT
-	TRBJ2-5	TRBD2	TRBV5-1	CASSLDVGGPGKTQYF	TGCGCCAGCAGCTTGGACGTGGGAGGGCCTGGGAAGACCCAGTACTTC
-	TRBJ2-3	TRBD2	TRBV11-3	CASSLGLATDTQYF	TGTGCCAGCAGCCTGGGACTAGCGACAGATACGCAGTATTTT
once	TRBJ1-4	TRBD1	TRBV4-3	CASSHGFRGQGSVEKLFF	TGCGCCAGCAGCCACGGGTTCAGGGGGCAAGGTTCTGTCGAAAAACTGTTTTTT
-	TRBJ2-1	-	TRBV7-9	CASSSPGISYNEQFF	TGTGCCAGCAGCTCCCCAGGGATTTCCTACAATGAGCAGTTCTTC
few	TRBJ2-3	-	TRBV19	CASSIDRDTQYF	TGTGCCAGTAGTATAGATCGGGATACGCAGTATTTT
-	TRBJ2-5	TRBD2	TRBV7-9	CASSFTPDGREQYF	TGTGCCAGCAGCTTTACCCCGGATGGGAGGGAGCAGTACTTC
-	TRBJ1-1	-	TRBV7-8	CASSWQGGGTEAFF	TGTGCCAGCAGCTGGCAGGGAGGGGGCACTGAAGCTTTCTTT
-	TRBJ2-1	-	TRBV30	CAWSPRGSGSYNEQFF	TGTGCCTGGAGTCCCAGGGGTAGCGGGTCCTACAATGAGCAGTTCTTC
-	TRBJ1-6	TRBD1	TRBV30	CAWSSWTGSSPLHF	TGTGCCTGGAGTTCGTGGACAGGGAGTTCACCCCTCCACTTT
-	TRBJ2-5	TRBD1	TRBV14	CASSQDHIQGETQYF	TGTGCCAGCAGCCAGGACCATATACAGGGGGAGACCCAGTACTTC
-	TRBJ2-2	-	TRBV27	CASTGLVAGELFF	TGTGCCAGCACAGGGTTGGTCGCCGGGGAGCTGTTTTTT
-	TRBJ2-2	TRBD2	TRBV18	CASSPWLAGEGTGELFF	TGTGCCAGCTCACCATGGCTAGCGGGAGAAGGCACCGGGGAGCTGTTTTTT
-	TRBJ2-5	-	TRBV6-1	CASSGQVETQYF	TGTGCCAGCTCTGGTCAGGTAGAGACCCAGTACTTC
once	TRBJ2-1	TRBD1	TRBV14	CASSRNTGTGGNEQFF	TGTGCCAGCAGTAGAAACACCGGGACAGGGGGAAATGAGCAGTTCTTC
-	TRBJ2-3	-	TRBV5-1	CASSPRTGTDTQYF	TGCGCCAGCAGCCCGCGGACAGGCACAGATACGCAGTATTTT
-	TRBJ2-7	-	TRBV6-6	CASSPNYEQYF	TGTGCCAGCAGCCCTAACTACGAGCAGTACTTC
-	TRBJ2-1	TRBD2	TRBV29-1	CSVDGTSGRVNEQFF	TGCAGCGTCGACGGGACTAGCGGGAGGGTGAATGAGCAGTTCTTC
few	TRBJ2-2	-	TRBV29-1	CSVVEDTGELFF	TGCAGCGTTGTGGAGGACACCGGGGAGCTGTTTTTT
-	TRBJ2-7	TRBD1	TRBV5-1	CASSLRTGSYEQYF	TGCGCCAGCAGCCTCCGGACAGGGTCCTACGAGCAGTACTTC
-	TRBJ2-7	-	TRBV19	CASSIGLSSEQYF	TGTGCCAGTAGTATCGGGTTATCGAGTGAGCAGTACTTC
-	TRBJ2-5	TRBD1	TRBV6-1	CASSAYPGQGETQYF	TGTGCCAGCAGCGCCTACCCGGGACAGGGAGAGACCCAGTACTTC
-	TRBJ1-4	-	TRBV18	CASSPVGSGEKLFF	TGTGCCAGCTCACCGGTAGGGAGCGGTGAAAAACTGTTTTTT
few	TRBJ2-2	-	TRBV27	CASRSRSGQNTGELFF	TGTGCCAGCAGGTCTAGATCGGGACAGAACACCGGGGAGCTGTTTTTT
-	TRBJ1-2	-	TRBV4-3	CASSQARGTNYGYTF	TGCGCCAGCAGCCAAGCCCGGGGGACCAACTATGGCTACACCTTC
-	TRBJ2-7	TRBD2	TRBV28	CASSFRGLAGASYEQYF	TGTGCCAGCAGTTTTCGCGGACTAGCGGGAGCTTCCTACGAGCAGTACTTC
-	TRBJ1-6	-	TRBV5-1	CASSLEGAQDGSPLHF	TGCGCCAGCAGCTTGGAAGGGGCGCAGGACGGTTCACCCCTCCACTTT
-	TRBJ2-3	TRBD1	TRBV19	CASTTGALGDTQYF	TGTGCCAGCACGACAGGGGCCCTGGGAGATACGCAGTATTTT
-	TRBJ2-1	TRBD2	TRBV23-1	CASRTSSYHPLPNEQFF	TGCGCCAGCAGGACTAGCAGTTATCACCCCCTACCCAATGAGCAGTTCTTC
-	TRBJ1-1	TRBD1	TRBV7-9	CSSSFTTGTGNTEAFF	TGTTCCAGCAGCTTTACCACCGGGACAGGGAACACTGAAGCTTTCTTT
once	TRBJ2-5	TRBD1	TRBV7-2	CASSSGGQETQYF	TGTGCCAGCAGCTCAGGGGGCCAAGAGACCCAGTACTTC
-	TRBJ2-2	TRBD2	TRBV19	CASSITGLAGGGELFF	TGTGCCAGTAGTATAACCGGGCTAGCGGGAGGCGGGGAGCTGTTTTTT
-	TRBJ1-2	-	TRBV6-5	CASSYSMAGYGYTF	TGTGCCAGCAGTTACTCGATGGCAGGGTACGGCTACACCTTC
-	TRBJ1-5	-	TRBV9	CASSVAGDSNQPQHF	TGTGCCAGCAGCGTGGCAGGGGATAGCAATCAGCCCCAGCATTTT
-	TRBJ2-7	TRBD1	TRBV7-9	CASSSGQGEYEQYF	TGTGCCAGCAGCTCTGGACAGGGGGAGTACGAGCAGTACTTC
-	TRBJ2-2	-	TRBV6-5	CASSYDSEPNTGELFF	TGTGCCAGCAGTTACGACTCCGAGCCTAACACCGGGGAGCTGTTTTTT
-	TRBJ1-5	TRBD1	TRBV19	CASSIQGDQPQHF	TGTGCCAGTAGTATCCAGGGGGACCAGCCCCAGCATTTT
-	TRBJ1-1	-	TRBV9	CASSVGGGANTEAFF	TGTGCCAGCAGCGTAGGGGGCGGGGCGAACACTGAAGCTTTCTTT
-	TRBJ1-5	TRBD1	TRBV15	CATSSRTGPTQPQHF	TGTGCCACCAGCAGCCGGACAGGACCTACTCAGCCCCAGCATTTT
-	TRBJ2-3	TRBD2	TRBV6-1	CASSVAGEFDTQYF	TGTGCCAGCAGCGTAGCGGGGGAATTCGATACGCAGTATTTT
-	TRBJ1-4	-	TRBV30	CAWRLGPGEKLFF	TGTGCCTGGAGGCTTGGTCCGGGGGAAAAACTGTTTTTT
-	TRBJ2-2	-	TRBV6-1	CASSGSTPTNTGELFF	TGTGCCAGCAGTGGTAGTACGCCAACGAACACCGGGGAGCTGTTTTTT
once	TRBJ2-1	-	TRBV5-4	CASSPPLAPYNEQFF	TGTGCCAGCAGCCCTCCCCTAGCGCCGTACAATGAGCAGTTCTTC
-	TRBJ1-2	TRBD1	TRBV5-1	CASSLTGGVGGYTF	TGCGCCAGCAGCTTGACAGGGGGCGTCGGTGGCTACACCTTC
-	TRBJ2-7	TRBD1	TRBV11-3	CASSLDLGTGSSYEQYF	TGTGCCAGCAGCTTAGATTTAGGGACAGGGAGCTCCTACGAGCAGTACTTC
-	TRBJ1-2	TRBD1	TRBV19	CASSIDFGTGYGYTF	TGTGCCAGTAGTATAGATTTTGGGACAGGGTACGGCTACACCTTC
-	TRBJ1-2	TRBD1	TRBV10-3	CAISESEQGFGYTF	TGTGCCATCAGTGAGTCCGAACAGGGGTTTGGCTACACCTTC
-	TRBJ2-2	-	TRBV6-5	CASSSVYRNTGELFF	TGTGCCAGCAGTTCTGTATATCGGAACACCGGGGAGCTGTTTTTT
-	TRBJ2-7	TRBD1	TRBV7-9	CASSLRLDDRGAYEQYF	TGTGCCAGCAGCTTAAGGCTCGACGACAGGGGAGCCTACGAGCAGTACTTC
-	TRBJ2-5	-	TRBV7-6	CASSSRQAIYLETQYF	TGTGCCAGCAGCTCCCGTCAGGCTATCTATCTGGAGACCCAGTACTTC
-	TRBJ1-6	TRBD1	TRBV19	CASSPGQAAGTPLHF	TGTGCCAGTAGTCCCGGACAGGCGGCAGGGACACCCCTCCACTTT
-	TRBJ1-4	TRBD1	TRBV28	CASSLGTVEKLFF	TGTGCCAGCAGTTTAGGGACAGTGGAAAAACTGTTTTTT
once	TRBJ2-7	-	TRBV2	CASTPYSSYPDEQYF	TGTGCCAGCACCCCGTATAGTTCCTATCCCGACGAGCAGTACTTC
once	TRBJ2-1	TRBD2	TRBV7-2	CASSLLPWTSGSPYNEQFF	TGTGCCAGCAGCTTACTCCCCTGGACTAGCGGGAGTCCCTACAATGAGCAGTTCTTC
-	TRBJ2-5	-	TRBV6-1	CASSVIRTEQETQYF	TGTGCCAGCAGTGTTATCCGGACAGAGCAAGAGACCCAGTACTTC
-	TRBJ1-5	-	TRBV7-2	CASSQGTQHQPQHF	TGTGCCAGCAGCCAAGGGACTCAACATCAGCCCCAGCATTTT
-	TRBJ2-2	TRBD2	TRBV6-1	CASSTTSGFTGELFF	TGTGCCAGCAGTACGACTAGCGGGTTTACCGGGGAGCTGTTTTTT